These T cell receptor beta chains were read from a single sample in a study of shared clonotypes between healthy human individuals. Only in-frame clones appear in the TCRdb table, and some are missing; sequencing was by immunoSEQ multiplex PCR. This table holds about 2.1 million clones, just over 90% found once. Sequencing was performed on naive CD8+ T cells from PBMCs. These TCRs come from a young man in good health. Some clones in this sample may be carry-over from other donors' samples. CDR3s include the opening cysteine and the closing phenylalanine or tryptophan. A D gene is named only where the DNA matches it firmly. Not all rows give a size; the values are once, few, many and, for expanded clones, a class.

clone_size,j_call,d_call,v_call,cdr3_nt,cdr3_aa
few,TRBJ2-7,NA,TRBV27,TGTGCCAGCAGTTTTTTGAGGGGAAAGGGCGAGCAGTACTTC,CASSFLRGKGEQYF
NA,TRBJ2-3,NA,TRBV6-1,TGTGCCAGCCGTCTCGGCCCAGATACGCAGTATTTT,CASRLGPDTQYF
NA,TRBJ2-7,NA,TRBV7-8,TGTGCCACCACACGGCGGGCAGGAGGAGACGAGCAGTACTTC,CATTRRAGGDEQYF
NA,TRBJ2-7,NA,TRBV28,TGTGCCAGCAGTTGGGGGCAGTCCTACGAGCAGTACTTC,CASSWGQSYEQYF
NA,TRBJ1-5,TRBD1,TRBV19,TGTGCCAGTAGTGCCGGACGACAGGGGGCTGGGCAGCCCCAGCATTTT,CASSAGRQGAGQPQHF
NA,TRBJ1-1,NA,TRBV19,TGTGCCAGTAGCATGGGGAGGGGAGAGAACACTGAAGCTTTCTTT,CASSMGRGENTEAFF
once,TRBJ2-1,TRBD1,TRBV4-3,TGCGCCAGCAGCTACGGACAGGGGCGGGACAATGAGCAGTTCTTC,CASSYGQGRDNEQFF
NA,TRBJ2-7,TRBD2,TRBV9,TGTGCCAGCAGCGTTAGCGGGGACTCCCACGAGCAGTACTTC,CASSVSGDSHEQYF
NA,TRBJ2-7,NA,TRBV7-3,TGTGCCAGCAGCCAGGGGGCGGGAGGGCCCTACGAGCAGTACTTC,CASSQGAGGPYEQYF
NA,TRBJ2-1,TRBD1,TRBV11-2,TGTGCCAGCAGCTCAAGACAGGGCCGTAACTCCTACAATGAGCAGTTCTTC,CASSSRQGRNSYNEQFF
NA,TRBJ2-1,TRBD2,TRBV7-6,TGTGCCAGCAGCTTAGGGGGGGTAGCGGGACCCTACAATGAGCAGTTCTTC,CASSLGGVAGPYNEQFF
NA,TRBJ2-5,NA,TRBV25-1,TGTGCCAGCAGTACGGGGGACAACACCCAGTACTTC,CASSTGDNTQYF
once,TRBJ2-1,NA,TRBV7-6,TGTGCCAGCAGCCAAGCCCTGGGTGCGCCCAATGAGCAGTTCTTC,CASSQALGAPNEQFF
once,TRBJ1-2,NA,TRBV25-1,TGTGCCAGCAGTGAACCCGGGGGCGCAATCGGCTACACCTTC,CASSEPGGAIGYTF
once,TRBJ2-7,TRBD1,TRBV11-2,TGTGCCAGCAGCTTGAGGGGTTGGACAGGGGAAGAGCAGTACTTC,CASSLRGWTGEEQYF
NA,TRBJ2-7,NA,TRBV5-1,TGCGCCAGCAGCTTGGTAGGTGAATTGGTCGAGCAGTACTTC,CASSLVGELVEQYF
once,TRBJ2-2,NA,TRBV7-7,TGTGCCAGCAGATCAACGGTCGCCGGGGAGCTGTTTTTT,CASRSTVAGELFF
once,TRBJ2-1,TRBD2,TRBV27,TGTGCCAGTAATACCGGGACTAACAATGAGCAGTTCTTC,CASNTGTNNEQFF
NA,TRBJ2-7,NA,TRBV29-1,TGCAGCGTTGAGGGGCTAGCGACCTACGAGCAGTACTTC,CSVEGLATYEQYF
NA,TRBJ1-5,NA,TRBV6-5,TGTGCCAGCAGTCGGAACAGAAATCAGCCCCAGCATTTT,CASSRNRNQPQHF
NA,TRBJ2-7,NA,TRBV2,TGTGCCAGCAGTACCTATCAGGCAGGAGACTCCTACGAGCAGTACTTC,CASSTYQAGDSYEQYF
NA,TRBJ1-1,NA,TRBV5-1,NA,CASSLFFAPGGMNTEAFF
NA,TRBJ1-5,NA,TRBV19,TGTGCCAGTAGTATAGTGGGGGGGATCAATCAGCCCCAGCATTTT,CASSIVGGINQPQHF
few,TRBJ1-5,NA,TRBV28,TGTGCCAGCAGTTCCCTGGGGGGGAGTCAGCCCCAGCATTTT,CASSSLGGSQPQHF
NA,TRBJ2-1,TRBD2,TRBV5-6,TGTGCCAGCAGCCCTGGGACTAGCGATGAGCAGTTCTTC,CASSPGTSDEQFF
NA,TRBJ1-5,NA,TRBV28,TGTGCCAGCAGTTTAATTTTAGAGGAGGGTAATCAGCCCCAGCATTTT,CASSLILEEGNQPQHF
NA,TRBJ2-7,NA,TRBV29-1,TGCAGCGTTGAACAAGGGGCTGCATACGAGCAGTACTTC,CSVEQGAAYEQYF
NA,TRBJ2-1,NA,TRBV23-1,TGCGCCAGCAGCCTAAGAAAAGGGGTGAATGAGCAGTTCTTC,CASSLRKGVNEQFF
NA,TRBJ1-4,NA,TRBV7-2,TGTGCCAGCAGCCCCCGACAGATCATTAATGAAAAACTGTTTTTT,CASSPRQIINEKLFF